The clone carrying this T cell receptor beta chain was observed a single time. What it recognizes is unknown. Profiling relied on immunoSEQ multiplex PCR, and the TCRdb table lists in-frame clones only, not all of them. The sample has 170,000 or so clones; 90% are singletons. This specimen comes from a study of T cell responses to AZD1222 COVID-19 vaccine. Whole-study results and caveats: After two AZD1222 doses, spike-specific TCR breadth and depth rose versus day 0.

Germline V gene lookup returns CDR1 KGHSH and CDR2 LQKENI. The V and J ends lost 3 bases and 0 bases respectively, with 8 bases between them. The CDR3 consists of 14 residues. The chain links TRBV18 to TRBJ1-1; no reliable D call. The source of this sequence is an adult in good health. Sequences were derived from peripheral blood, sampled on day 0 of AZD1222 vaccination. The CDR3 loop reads CASSPGHMNTEAFF. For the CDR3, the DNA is TGTGCCAGCTCACCGGGTCACATGAACACTGAAGCTTTCTTT.